This T cell receptor (beta chain) was documented in a study of blood T cell repertoires in COVID-19. At the level of the study: Samples came from the United States, Italy and Spain, spanning acute and convalescent COVID-19. The cDNA or gDNA used as material had been derived from T cells, B-cell-depleted T cells, or PBMCs.

J gave up 2 bases and V 0 bases, and 0 bases lay outside the gene matches. Looked up from germline, CDR1 is KGHSY and CDR2 is FQNENV. The CDR3 has 14 residues. Original handling: How many nucleated cells were present was estimated from reference gene primer amplification. TCRdb's copy holds only in-frame clones and misses some; the assay was immunoSEQ multiplex PCR. The V and J calls and clone size are taken from that table; D and trimming were inferred from the DNA. Of about 330,000 clones in the sample, roughly 90% are singletons; the top ten hold roughly 4%. The chain joins TRBV16 to TRBJ2-7, with 8 bases aligning to TRBD2. This TCR came from a woman aged 45-59 years with active or convalescent COVID-19. Sequenced input: peripheral blood. The CDR3: CASSQSGGAYEQYF. The CDR3 DNA reads as TGTGCCAGCAGCCAATCCGGGGGGGCCTACGAGCAGTACTTC.